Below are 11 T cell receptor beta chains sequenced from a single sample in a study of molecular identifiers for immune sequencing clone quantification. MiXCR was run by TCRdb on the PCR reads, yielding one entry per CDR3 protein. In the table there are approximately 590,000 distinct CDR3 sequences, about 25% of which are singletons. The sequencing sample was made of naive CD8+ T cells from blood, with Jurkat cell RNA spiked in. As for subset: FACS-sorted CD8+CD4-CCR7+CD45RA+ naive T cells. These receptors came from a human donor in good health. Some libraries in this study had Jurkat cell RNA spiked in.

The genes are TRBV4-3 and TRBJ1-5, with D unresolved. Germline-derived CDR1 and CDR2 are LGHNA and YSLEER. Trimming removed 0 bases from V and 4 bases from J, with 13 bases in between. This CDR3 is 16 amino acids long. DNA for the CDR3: TGCGCCAGCAGCCAAGATTTCTCGGGCGAGAATCAGCCCCAGCATTTT. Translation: CASSQDFSGENQPQHF.

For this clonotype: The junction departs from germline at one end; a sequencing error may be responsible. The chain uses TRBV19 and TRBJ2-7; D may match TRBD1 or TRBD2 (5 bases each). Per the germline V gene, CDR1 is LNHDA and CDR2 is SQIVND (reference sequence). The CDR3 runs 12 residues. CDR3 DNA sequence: TGTGCCACCTCCGGGACGTTGGAGGAGCGGTACTTC. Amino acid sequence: CATSGTLEERYF.

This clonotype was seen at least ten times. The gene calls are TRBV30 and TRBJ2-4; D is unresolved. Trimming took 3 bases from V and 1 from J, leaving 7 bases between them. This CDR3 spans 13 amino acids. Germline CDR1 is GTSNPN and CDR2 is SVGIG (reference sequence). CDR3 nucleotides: TGTGCCTGGAGCGCTATTGCCAAAAACATTCAGTACTTC. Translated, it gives CAWSAIAKNIQYF.

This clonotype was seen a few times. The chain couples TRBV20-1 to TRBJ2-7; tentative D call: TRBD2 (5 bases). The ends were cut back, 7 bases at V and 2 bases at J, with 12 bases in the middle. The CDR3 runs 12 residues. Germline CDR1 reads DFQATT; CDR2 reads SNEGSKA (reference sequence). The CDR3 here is CSGGGSTYEQYF. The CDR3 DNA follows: TGCAGTGGTGGAGGATCTACCTACGAGCAGTACTTC.

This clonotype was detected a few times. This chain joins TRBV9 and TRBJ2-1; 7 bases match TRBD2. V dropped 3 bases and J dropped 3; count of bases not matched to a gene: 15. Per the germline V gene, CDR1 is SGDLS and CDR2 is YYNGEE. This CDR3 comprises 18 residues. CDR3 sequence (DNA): TGTGCCAGCAGCGGAGGGATGAGCGGAAGGGAGGGCTACAATGAGCAGTTCTTC. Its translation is CASSGGMSGREGYNEQFF.

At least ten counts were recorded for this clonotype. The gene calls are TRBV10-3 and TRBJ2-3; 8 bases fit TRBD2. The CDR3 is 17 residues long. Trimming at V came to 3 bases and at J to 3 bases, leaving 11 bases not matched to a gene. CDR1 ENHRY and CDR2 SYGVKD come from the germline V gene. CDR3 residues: CAISDLLVAGSTDTQYF. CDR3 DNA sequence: TGTGCCATCAGTGACCTCCTGGTAGCGGGATCGACAGATACGCAGTATTTT.

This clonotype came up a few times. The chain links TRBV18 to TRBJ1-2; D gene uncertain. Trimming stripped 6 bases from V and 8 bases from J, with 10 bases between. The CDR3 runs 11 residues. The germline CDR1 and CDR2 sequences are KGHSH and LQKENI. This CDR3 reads CASSDAWGYTF. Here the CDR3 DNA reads TGTGCCAGCTCGGATGCGTGGGGCTACACCTTC. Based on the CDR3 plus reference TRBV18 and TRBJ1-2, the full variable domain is NAGVMQNPRHLVRRRGQEARLRCSPMKGHSHVYWYRQLPEEGLKFMVYLQKENIIDESGMPKERFSAEFPKEGPSILRIQQVVRGDSAAYFCASSDAWGYTFGSGTRLTVV.

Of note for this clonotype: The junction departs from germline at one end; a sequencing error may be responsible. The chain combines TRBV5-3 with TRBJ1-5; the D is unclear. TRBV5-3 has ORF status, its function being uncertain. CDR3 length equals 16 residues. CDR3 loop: CASSFYGQSLNQPQHF. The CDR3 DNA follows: TGTGCCAGCAGCTTCTATGGGCAGTCACTCAATCAGCCCCAGCATTTT.

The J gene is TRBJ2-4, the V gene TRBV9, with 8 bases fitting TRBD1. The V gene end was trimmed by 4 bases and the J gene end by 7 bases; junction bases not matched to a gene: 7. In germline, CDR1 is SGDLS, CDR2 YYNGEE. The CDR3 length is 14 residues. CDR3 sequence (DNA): TGTGCCAGCAGCACCCGGGACAGGCCGAACATTCAGTACTTC. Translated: CASSTRDRPNIQYF.

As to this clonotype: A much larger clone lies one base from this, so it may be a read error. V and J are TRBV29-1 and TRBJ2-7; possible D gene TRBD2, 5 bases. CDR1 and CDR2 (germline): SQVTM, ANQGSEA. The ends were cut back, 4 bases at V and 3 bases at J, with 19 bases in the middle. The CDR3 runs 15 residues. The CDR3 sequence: CSVADKSQRDYEQYF. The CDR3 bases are TGCAGCGTTGCAGATAAGAGCCAGAGGGACTACGAGCAGTACTTC.

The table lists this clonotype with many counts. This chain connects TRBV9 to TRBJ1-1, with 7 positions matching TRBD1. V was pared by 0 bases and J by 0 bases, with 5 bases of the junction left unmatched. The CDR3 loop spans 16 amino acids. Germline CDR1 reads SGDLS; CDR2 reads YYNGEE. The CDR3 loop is CASSVEAGGLNTEAFF. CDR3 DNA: TGTGCCAGCAGCGTAGAGGCAGGGGGACTGAACACTGAAGCTTTCTTT.